The 31 T cell receptor beta chains below were found in one sample sequenced in a study of early T cells in non-severe SARS-CoV-2 infection. TCRdb reprocessed the 5' RACE reads with MiXCR, giving one entry per CDR3 protein. The sample records 60,000 to 75,000 distinct CDR3 sequences, about 4.9% being singletons. The specimen comprised whole blood, sampled at baseline. These receptors were obtained from an adult who was a healthcare worker with PCR-confirmed SARS-CoV-2 infection or an uninfected control (not recorded which). The donor label of this sample is uncertain.

A few counts support this clonotype. The chain has TRBV7-9 and TRBJ1-4; the D is unclear. The V gene lost 2 bases and the J gene lost 0 bases, with 7 bases spanning the gap. The germline V gene has CDR1 SEHNR and CDR2 FQNEAQ (reference sequence). This CDR3 contains 15 residues. Here the CDR3 reads CASSLTATTNEKLFF. The CDR3 nucleotides are TGTGCCAGCAGCTTAACAGCTACAACTAATGAAAAACTGTTTTTT.

This clonotype was recorded at least ten times. The chain combines TRBV20-1 with TRBJ1-4; possibly TRBD1 for D (5 bases). Trimming took 4 bases from V and 8 from J, leaving 11 bases between them. The V gene's germline CDR1 is DFQATT and CDR2 SNEGSKA (reference sequence). This CDR3 region has 12 residues. This CDR3 reads CSANGQGEKLFF. The CDR3 DNA follows: TGCAGTGCTAATGGACAAGGGGAAAAACTGTTTTTT.

There are many counts of this clonotype. The rearrangement uses TRBV20-1 and TRBJ1-2, with D perhaps matching TRBD1 (5 bases). The CDR3 loop spans 13 amino acids. Trimming removed 3 bases from V and 2 bases from J, with 10 bases in between. Germline V gene lookup returns CDR1 DFQATT and CDR2 SNEGSKA (reference sequence). CDR3 residues: CSASPQENYGYTF. CDR3 DNA sequence: TGCAGTGCTAGTCCACAGGAGAACTATGGCTACACCTTC.

This clonotype was seen ten or more times. The gene calls are TRBV19 and TRBJ1-2; D uncertain. Per germline, CDR1 LNHDA and CDR2 SQIVND (reference sequence). V lost 4 bases, J lost 8 bases, and 17 bases lay in between. The CDR3 spans 14 residues. As DNA, the CDR3 is TGTGCCAGTAGTAGCCGACCCGCTACCAACGGCTACACCTTC. It encodes CASSSRPATNGYTF.

This clonotype was seen repeatedly, ten times or more. The V gene is TRBV27, the J gene TRBJ2-7; D is undetermined. Germline V gives CDR1 MNHEY, CDR2 SMNVEV (reference sequence). The CDR3 covers 14 residues. Trimming took 3 bases from V and 0 from J, leaving 9 bases between them. CDR3 sequence: CASSFTTDSYEQYF. CDR3 in DNA: TGTGCCAGCAGTTTTACGACGGACTCCTACGAGCAGTACTTC.

This clonotype was seen many times. The CDR3 coding sequence is TGTGCCAGCAGCTTACGGGAAACAGACCAGAGGGAGCAGTACTTC. Translation: CASSLRETDQREQYF. The V call is TRBV11-2, the J call TRBJ2-7, with a weak D call TRBD2 (5 bases). The germline CDR1 and CDR2 sequences are SGHAT and FQNNGV. CDR3 length: 15 amino acids. The germline V and J ends were trimmed by 2 bases and 7 bases, with 18 bases remaining between them.

This clonotype has just a few counts. The chain joins TRBV5-1 to TRBJ1-1; D is unclear. V lost 1 base, J lost 0 bases, and 4 bases lay in between. Germline loops: CDR1 SGHRS, CDR2 YFSETQ. The CDR3 spans 13 residues. For the CDR3, the DNA is TGCGCCAGCAGCTTGCTTCTGAACACTGAAGCTTTCTTT. It is translated as CASSLLLNTEAFF. The full variable domain, completed using reference TRBV5-1 and TRBJ1-1, is KAGVTQTPRYLIKTRGQQVTLSCSPISGHRSVSWYQQTPGQGLQFLFEYFSETQRNKGNFPGRFSGRQFSNSRSEMNVSTLELGDSALYLCASSLLLNTEAFFGQGTRLTVV.

In its sample, this clonotype was seen many times. The chain links TRBV28 to TRBJ2-7, with 7 bases that match TRBD1. V was clipped by 3 bases and J by 9 bases; unmatched bases: 17. Germline CDR1 MDHEN, CDR2 SYDVKM. The CDR3 loop spans 16 amino acids. The CDR3 DNA is TGTGCCAGCAGTTTCCCAGGGGGACGGCTTAGAGGGGCGCAGTACTTC. Its translation: CASSFPGGRLRGAQYF.

The chain combines TRBV7-2 with TRBJ2-7; D uncertain. Germline V lookup: CDR1 SGHTA, CDR2 FQGNSA. The CDR3 is 13 residues long. The V gene lost 0 bases and the J gene lost 6 bases, with 9 bases spanning the gap. CDR3 sequence: CASSLAGGSEQYF. For the CDR3, the DNA is TGTGCCAGCAGCTTAGCGGGTGGATCCGAGCAGTACTTC.

This clonotype has at least ten counts. The rearrangement joins TRBV2 to TRBJ2-5; 11 nucleotides line up with TRBD2. The length of the CDR3 is 15 residues. The V and J ends lost 10 bases and 3 bases, in that order; junction bases with no gene match: 10. The germline V gene encodes CDR1 SNHLY and CDR2 FYNNEI. The CDR3 DNA reads as TGTGCCACCGAACTAGCGGGGGTTCATAAAGAGACCCAGTACTTC. It is translated as CATELAGVHKETQYF.

This clonotype occurred many times. The chain is built from TRBV28 and TRBJ1-1; possible D gene TRBD1, 5 bases. Germline CDR1 and CDR2: MDHEN and SYDVKM. The CDR3 covers 15 residues. V shed 6 bases and J shed 5 bases, with 19 bases lying between them. As DNA, the CDR3 is TGTGCCAGCAGGGGACCGGGACGGGGGAGGACTGAAGCTTTCTTT. It codes for CASRGPGRGRTEAFF.

In its sample, this clonotype was seen many times. This chain connects TRBV7-2 to TRBJ2-5; D remains unclear. Trimming took 4 bases from V and 5 from J, leaving 14 bases between them. The CDR3 length is 14 residues. Looked up from germline, CDR1 is SGHTA and CDR2 is FQGNSA. CDR3 nucleotide sequence: TGTGCCAGCAGCTCACCCCCAGGTGGGGAGACCCAGTACTTC. Amino acids: CASSSPPGGETQYF.

There are a few counts of this clonotype. The rearrangement links TRBV10-2 to TRBJ1-6, with D hard to call. Germline CDR1 WSHSY, CDR2 SAAADI. The CDR3 length is 12 residues. V lost 6 bases to trimming and J lost 6 bases, with 6 bases between them. CDR3 nucleotide sequence: TGCGCCAGCAGGCAGACTAATTCACCCCTCCACTTT. Its translation is CASRQTNSPLHF.

This clonotype was seen a single time. In this CDR3 the conserved last residue, phenylalanine or tryptophan, is missing, so a read error is likely. The chain employs TRBV6-2 or TRBV6-3 and TRBJ2-2; D is perhaps TRBD2 (6 bases). V was trimmed by 6 bases and J by 6 bases, leaving 11 bases between them. CDR3 length: 13 residues. Germline V gives CDR1 MNHEY, CDR2 SVGEGT. The CDR3 DNA sequence: TGTGCCAGCAGCACCAGGGAGGCCGGGGAGCTGTTTTCT. This encodes CASSTREAGELFS.

This clonotype was picked up a small number of times. A much larger clone is a single base away; this may be a read error. The genes are TRBV5-4 and TRBJ2-3, with 13 positions matching TRBD2. V lost 3 bases to trimming and J lost 2 bases; unmatched junction nucleotides: 3. Germline CDR1 SGHNT, CDR2 YYREEE (reference sequence). The length of the CDR3 is 16 residues. DNA for the CDR3: TGTGCCAGCAGCTGGGGACTAGCGGGGAACACAGATACGCAGTATTTT. Protein product: CASSWGLAGNTDTQYF. The variable domain in full, completed from reference TRBV5-4 and TRBJ2-3, reads ETGVTQSPTHLIKTRGQQVTLRCSSQSGHNTVSWYQQALGQGPQFIFQYYREEENGRGNFPPRFSGLQFPNYSSELNVNALELDDSALYLCASSWGLAGNTDTQYFGPGTRLTVL.

The chain carries TRBV12-3 or TRBV12-4 and TRBJ2-1; D unclear. V was pared by 6 bases and J by 1 base, with 13 bases between. The CDR3 has 15 amino acids. CDR3 in DNA: TGTGCCAGCAGCATACCTCTAGGATCCTACAATGAGCAGTTCTTC. This codes for CASSIPLGSYNEQFF.

In this sample, this clonotype turned up a few times. This chain uses TRBV7-9 with TRBJ2-5; perhaps TRBD1 as D (6 bases). Germline loops: CDR1 SEHNR, CDR2 FQNEAQ (reference sequence). The CDR3 covers 17 residues. The germline V and J ends were trimmed by 4 bases and 4 bases, with 22 bases remaining between them. The CDR3 loop reads CASSSSGQLIRGETQYF. The CDR3 DNA follows: TGTGCCAGCAGCTCGTCGGGACAACTCATAAGGGGAGAGACCCAGTACTTC.

This clonotype was observed at least ten times. V gene TRBV15 combines with J gene TRBJ1-1; tentatively, D is TRBD1 (6 bases). The CDR3 is 15 amino acids. Trimming pared 8 bases from V and 1 base from J, leaving 17 bases between. Looked up from germline, CDR1 is LNHNV and CDR2 is YYDKDF (reference sequence). CDR3 amino acids: CATRVEQGANTEAFF. The CDR3 DNA sequence: TGTGCCACCCGTGTAGAACAGGGAGCGAACACTGAAGCTTTCTTT.

Many counts were recorded for this clonotype. The chain uses TRBV12-3 or TRBV12-4 and TRBJ2-6; 7 nucleotides align to TRBD2. V was pared by 3 bases and J by 2 bases, with 1 base of the junction left unmatched. This CDR3 has 15 residues. The DNA of the CDR3 is TGTGCCAGCAGTTTGCGGGGGACTGGGGCCAACGTCCTGACTTTC. Its protein is CASSLRGTGANVLTF.

This clonotype has a count of ten or more. The chain employs TRBV10-3 and TRBJ2-7, with 11 bases that match TRBD1. The germline V gene encodes CDR1 ENHRY and CDR2 SYGVKD. V lost 6 bases, J lost 12 bases, and 10 bases stayed unmatched. The CDR3 totals 13 residues. The CDR3: CAISGDRGAEWYF. The CDR3 bases are TGTGCCATCAGCGGGGACAGGGGGGCGGAGTGGTACTTC.

This clonotype was counted at least ten times. This chain uses TRBV28 with TRBJ2-7; unclear D gene. CDR3 size: 15 residues. Germline loops: CDR1 MDHEN, CDR2 SYDVKM. Deletions cut 7 bases from V and 0 bases from J, with 16 bases between. The CDR3 nucleotides read TGTGCCAGCACCTCCTCCCCTCTGAGCTCCTACGAGCAGTACTTC. This sequence encodes CASTSSPLSSYEQYF.

This clonotype appeared a few times. The chain joins TRBV6-2 or TRBV6-3 to TRBJ1-1; D remains ambiguous. The germline V gene has CDR1 MNHEY and CDR2 SVGEGT. The length of the CDR3 is 14 residues. V was shortened by 0 bases and J by 2 bases, with 7 bases between the two germline ends. The CDR3 DNA sequence: TGTGCCAGCAGTTACTCGAGGTTAAACACTGAAGCTTTCTTT. Its protein is CASSYSRLNTEAFF.

Many counts were recorded for this clonotype. V usage is TRBV4-3 and J usage is TRBJ1-4; no clear D. The V end lost 3 bases, the J end lost 4 bases, and 6 bases lay between the germline ends. Germline-derived CDR1 and CDR2 are LGHNA and YSLEER. This CDR3 comprises 13 residues. The CDR3 DNA follows: TGCGCCAGCAGCCAGGATTATAATGAAAAACTGTTTTTT. It encodes CASSQDYNEKLFF.

This clonotype was observed once. Being one base from a much bigger clone, this may be a read error. A read error is likely, as this CDR3 ends without the conserved phenylalanine or tryptophan. The chain uses TRBV5-4 and TRBJ2-6; 8 bases line up with TRBD1. The CDR3 contains 17 residues. Losses at the gene ends were 3 bases for V and 4 bases for J; bases not matched to a gene: 9. The V gene's germline CDR1 is SGHNT and CDR2 YYREEE (reference sequence). Here the CDR3 reads CASSYGTGILGANVLTS. CDR3 in DNA: TGTGCCAGCAGCTACGGGACAGGCATACTAGGGGCCAACGTCCTGACTTCC.

V and J are TRBV25-1 and TRBJ2-5; D is possibly TRBD1 (6 bases). There are 15 residues in the CDR3. The V end lost 2 bases, the J end lost 4 bases, and 14 bases lay between the germline ends. Germline V gives CDR1 MGHDK, CDR2 SYGVNS. CDR3 in amino acids: CASSEGGRERETQYF. CDR3 in DNA: TGTGCCAGCAGTGAAGGGGGCAGGGAGAGAGAGACCCAGTACTTC.

The rearrangement links TRBV5-1 to TRBJ2-2, with 7 bases that match TRBD2. CDR3 length: 15 amino acids. The V gene's germline CDR1 is SGHRS and CDR2 YFSETQ. V lost 5 bases to trimming and J lost 1 base; unmatched junction nucleotides: 5. CDR3: CASSRSSGNTGELFF. The CDR3 DNA reads as TGCGCCAGCAGTCGGTCTAGCGGGAACACCGGGGAGCTGTTTTTT. The whole variable domain, filled in from reference TRBV5-1 and TRBJ2-2, reads KAGVTQTPRYLIKTRGQQVTLSCSPISGHRSVSWYQQTPGQGLQFLFEYFSETQRNKGNFPGRFSGRQFSNSRSEMNVSTLELGDSALYLCASSRSSGNTGELFFGEGSRLTVL.

There are many counts of this clonotype. The junction differs from germline at one of its ends, possibly a read error. The chain links TRBV7-7 to TRBJ2-7; the D is unclear. The CDR3 sequence is 11 residues long. Germline CDR1 SSHAT, CDR2 FNYEAQ (reference sequence). The CDR3 coding sequence is TGTGCTAGCAGCCCCGCACGGGAGCAGTACTTC. This sequence encodes CASSPAREQYF.

The J gene is TRBJ1-1, the V gene TRBV4-1; D may be TRBD1 (5 bases). Germline assignment: CDR1 MGHRA and CDR2 YSYEKL. This CDR3 is built from 12 residues. Trimming shortened V by 1 base and J by 11 bases, and 11 bases separated the two germline ends. The DNA of the CDR3 is TGCGCCAGCAGCCAAGGGGGCGAAAACGCTTTCTTT. It is translated as CASSQGGENAFF.

This clonotype was seen ten or more times. This chain links TRBV4-3 with TRBJ2-3; 9 bases agree with TRBD2. This CDR3 contains 20 residues. Germline V gives CDR1 LGHNA, CDR2 YSLEER. Trimming removed 2 bases from V and 2 bases from J; junction bases left unmatched: 17. CDR3 protein: CASSQRTSLELAGDTDTQYF. Here the CDR3 DNA reads TGCGCCAGCAGCCAAAGGACTTCCCTGGAGTTAGCGGGGGACACAGATACGCAGTATTTT.

The rearrangement links TRBV6-2 or TRBV6-3 to TRBJ2-3; TRBD1 matches at 10 bases. CDR1 is MNHEY, CDR2 SVGEGT, per germline. J lost 2 bases, V lost 5 bases, and 4 bases had no gene match. The CDR3 is made up of 15 amino acids. The CDR3 region has the DNA TGTGCCAGCAGTCCCGGGACAGGGGACACAGATACGCAGTATTTT. It specifies CASSPGTGDTDTQYF.

This clonotype was seen at least ten times. The V call is TRBV7-9, the J call TRBJ1-1; TRBD1 aligns across 7 bases. The CDR3 has 15 amino acids. Germline trimming cut 4 bases from V and 0 bases from J; bases unmatched to any gene: 5. Germline V gene sequence: CDR1 SEHNR, CDR2 FQNEAQ (reference sequence). CDR3 DNA: TGTGCCAGCAGCTCCAGGGACAGAATGAACACTGAAGCTTTCTTT. It encodes CASSSRDRMNTEAFF.